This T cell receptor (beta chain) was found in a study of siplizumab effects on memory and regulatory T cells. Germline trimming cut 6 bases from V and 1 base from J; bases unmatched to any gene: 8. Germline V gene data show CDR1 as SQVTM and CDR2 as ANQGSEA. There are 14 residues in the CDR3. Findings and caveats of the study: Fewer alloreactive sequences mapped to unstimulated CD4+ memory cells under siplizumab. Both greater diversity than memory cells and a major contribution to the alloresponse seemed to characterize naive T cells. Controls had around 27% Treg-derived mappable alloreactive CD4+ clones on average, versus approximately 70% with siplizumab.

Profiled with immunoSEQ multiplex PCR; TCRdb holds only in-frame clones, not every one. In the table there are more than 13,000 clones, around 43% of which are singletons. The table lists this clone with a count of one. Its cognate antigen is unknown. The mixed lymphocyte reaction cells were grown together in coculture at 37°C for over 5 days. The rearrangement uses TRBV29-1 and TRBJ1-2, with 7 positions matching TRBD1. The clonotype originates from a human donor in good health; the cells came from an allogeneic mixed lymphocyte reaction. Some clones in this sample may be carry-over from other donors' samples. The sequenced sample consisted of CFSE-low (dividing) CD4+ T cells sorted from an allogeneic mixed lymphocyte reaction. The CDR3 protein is CSVDDRVHNYGYTF. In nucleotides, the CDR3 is TGCAGCGTGGACGACAGGGTACATAACTATGGCTACACCTTC.